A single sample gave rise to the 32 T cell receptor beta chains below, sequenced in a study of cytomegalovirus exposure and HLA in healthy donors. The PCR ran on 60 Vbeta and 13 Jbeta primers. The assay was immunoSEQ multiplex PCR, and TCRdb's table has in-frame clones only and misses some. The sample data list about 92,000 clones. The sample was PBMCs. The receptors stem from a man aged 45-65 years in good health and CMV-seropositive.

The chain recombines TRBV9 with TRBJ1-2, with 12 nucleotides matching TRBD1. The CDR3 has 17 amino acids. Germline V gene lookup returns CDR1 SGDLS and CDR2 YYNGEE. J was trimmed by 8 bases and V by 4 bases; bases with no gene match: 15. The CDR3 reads CASSPTGQGAPPYGYTF. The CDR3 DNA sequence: TGTGCCAGCAGCCCAACGGGACAGGGGGCTCCTCCTTACGGCTACACCTTC.

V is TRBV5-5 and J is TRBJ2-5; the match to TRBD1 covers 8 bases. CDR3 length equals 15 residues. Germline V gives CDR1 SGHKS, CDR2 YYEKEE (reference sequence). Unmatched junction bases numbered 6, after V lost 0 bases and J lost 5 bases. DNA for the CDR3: TGTGCCAGCAGCTTGGCGGGGACAGGACGGGAGACCCAGTACTTC. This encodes CASSLAGTGRETQYF.

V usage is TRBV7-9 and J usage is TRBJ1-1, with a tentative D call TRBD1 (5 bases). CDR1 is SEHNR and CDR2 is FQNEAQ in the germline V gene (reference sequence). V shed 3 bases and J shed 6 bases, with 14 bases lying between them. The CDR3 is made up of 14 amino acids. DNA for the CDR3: TGTGCCAGCAGCTTCCAGGGTTCTCCCGCTGAAGCTTTCTTT. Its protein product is CASSFQGSPAEAFF.

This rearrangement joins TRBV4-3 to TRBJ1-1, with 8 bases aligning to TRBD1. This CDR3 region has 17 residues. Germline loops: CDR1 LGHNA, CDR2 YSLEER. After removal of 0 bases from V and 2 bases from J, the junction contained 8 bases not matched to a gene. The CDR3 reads CASSQDRNRGGNTEAFF. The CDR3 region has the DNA TGCGCCAGCAGCCAAGATCGTAACAGGGGGGGAAACACTGAAGCTTTCTTT.

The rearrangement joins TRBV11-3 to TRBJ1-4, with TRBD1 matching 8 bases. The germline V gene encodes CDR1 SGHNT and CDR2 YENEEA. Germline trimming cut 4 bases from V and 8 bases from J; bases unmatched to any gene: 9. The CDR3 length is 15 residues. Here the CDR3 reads CASSSDRGSREKLFF. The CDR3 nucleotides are TGTGCCAGCAGCTCCGACAGGGGCTCACGGGAAAAACTGTTTTTT.

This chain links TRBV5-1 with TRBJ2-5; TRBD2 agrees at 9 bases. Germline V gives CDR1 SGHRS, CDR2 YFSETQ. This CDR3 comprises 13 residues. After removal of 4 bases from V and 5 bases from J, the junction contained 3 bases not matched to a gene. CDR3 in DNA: TGCGCCAGCAGCCTTGCGGGAGGGGAGACCCAGTACTTC. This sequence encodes CASSLAGGETQYF. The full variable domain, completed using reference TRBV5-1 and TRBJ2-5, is KAGVTQTPRYLIKTRGQQVTLSCSPISGHRSVSWYQQTPGQGLQFLFEYFSETQRNKGNFPGRFSGRQFSNSRSEMNVSTLELGDSALYLCASSLAGGETQYFGPGTRLLVL.

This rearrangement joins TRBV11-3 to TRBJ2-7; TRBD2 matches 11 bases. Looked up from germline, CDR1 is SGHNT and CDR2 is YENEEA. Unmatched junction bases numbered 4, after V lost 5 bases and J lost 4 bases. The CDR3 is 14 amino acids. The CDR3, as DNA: TGTGCCAGCAGCACCCTAGCGGGAGGTTACGAGCAGTACTTC. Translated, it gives CASSTLAGGYEQYF. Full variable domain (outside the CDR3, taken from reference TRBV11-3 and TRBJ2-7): EAGVVQSPRYKIIEKKQPVAFWCNPISGHNTLYWYLQNLGQGPELLIRYENEEAVDDSQLPKDRFSAERLKGVDSTLKIQPAELGDSAVYLCASSTLAGGYEQYFGPGTRLTVT.

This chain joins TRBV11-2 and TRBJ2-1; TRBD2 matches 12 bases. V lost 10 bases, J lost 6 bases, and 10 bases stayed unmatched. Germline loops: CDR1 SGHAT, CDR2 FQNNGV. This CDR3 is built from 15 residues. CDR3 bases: TGTGCCACCCTAGCGGGAGGGTCACATCGCAATGAGCAGTTCTTC. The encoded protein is CATLAGGSHRNEQFF.

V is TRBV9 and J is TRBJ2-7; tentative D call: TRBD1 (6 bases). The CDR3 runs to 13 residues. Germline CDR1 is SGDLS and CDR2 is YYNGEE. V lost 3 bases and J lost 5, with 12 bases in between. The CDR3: CASSATGSHEQYF. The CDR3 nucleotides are TGTGCCAGCAGCGCAACAGGGTCCCACGAGCAGTACTTC.

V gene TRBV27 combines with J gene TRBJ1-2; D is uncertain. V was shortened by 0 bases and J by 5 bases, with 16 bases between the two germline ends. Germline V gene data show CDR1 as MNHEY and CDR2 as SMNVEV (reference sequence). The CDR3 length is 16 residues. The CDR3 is CASSLSPRLEPYGYTF. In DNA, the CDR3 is TGTGCCAGCAGTTTATCGCCGAGACTGGAGCCTTATGGCTACACCTTC.

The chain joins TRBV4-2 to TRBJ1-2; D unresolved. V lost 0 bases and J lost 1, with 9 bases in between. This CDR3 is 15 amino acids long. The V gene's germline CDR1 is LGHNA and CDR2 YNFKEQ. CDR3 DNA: TGTGCCAGCAGCCAAGAGGCAGGAATTAACTATGGCTACACCTTC. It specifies CASSQEAGINYGYTF.

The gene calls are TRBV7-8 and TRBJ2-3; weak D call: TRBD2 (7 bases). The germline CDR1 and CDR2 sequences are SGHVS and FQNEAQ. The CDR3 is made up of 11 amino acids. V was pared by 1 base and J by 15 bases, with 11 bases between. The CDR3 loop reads CASSLGGGRYF. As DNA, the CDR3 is TGTGCCAGCAGCTTAGGGGGGGGGCGATATTTT.

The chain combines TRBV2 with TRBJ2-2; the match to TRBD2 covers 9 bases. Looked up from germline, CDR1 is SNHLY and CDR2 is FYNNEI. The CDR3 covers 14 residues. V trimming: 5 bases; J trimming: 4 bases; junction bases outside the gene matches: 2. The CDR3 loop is CASSLAGPTGELFF. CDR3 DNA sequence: TGTGCCAGCAGTCTAGCGGGACCCACCGGGGAGCTGTTTTTT.

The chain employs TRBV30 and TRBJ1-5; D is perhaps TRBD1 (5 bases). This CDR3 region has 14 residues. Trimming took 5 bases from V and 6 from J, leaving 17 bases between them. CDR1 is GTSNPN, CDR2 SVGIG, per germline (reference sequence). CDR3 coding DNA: TGTGCCTGGGGGCGCGGGGGGACGGGTCAGCCCCAGCATTTT. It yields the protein CAWGRGGTGQPQHF.

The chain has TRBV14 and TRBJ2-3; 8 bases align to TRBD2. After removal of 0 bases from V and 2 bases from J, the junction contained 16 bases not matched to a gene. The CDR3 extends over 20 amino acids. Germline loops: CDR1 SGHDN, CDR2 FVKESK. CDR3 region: CASSQDILGRIAGLTDTQYF. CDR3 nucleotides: TGTGCCAGCAGCCAAGATATCCTGGGGCGGATAGCGGGACTCACAGATACGCAGTATTTT.

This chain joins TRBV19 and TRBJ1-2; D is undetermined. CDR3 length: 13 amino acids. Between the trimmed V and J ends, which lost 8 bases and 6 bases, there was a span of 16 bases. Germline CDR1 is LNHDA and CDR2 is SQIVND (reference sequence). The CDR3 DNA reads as TGTGCCAGTTCAAGCGTACCCCCCCATGGCTACACCTTC. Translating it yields CASSSVPPHGYTF.

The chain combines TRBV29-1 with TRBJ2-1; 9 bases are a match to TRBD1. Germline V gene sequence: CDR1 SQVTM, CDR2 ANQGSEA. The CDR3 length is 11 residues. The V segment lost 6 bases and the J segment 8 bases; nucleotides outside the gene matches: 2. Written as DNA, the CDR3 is TGCAGCGTGGACAGGGGCTATGAGCAGTTCTTC. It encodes CSVDRGYEQFF.

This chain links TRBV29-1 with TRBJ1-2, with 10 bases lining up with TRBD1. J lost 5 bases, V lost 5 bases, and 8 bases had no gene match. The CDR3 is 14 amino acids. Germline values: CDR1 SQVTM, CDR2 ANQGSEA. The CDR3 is CSVSRGQGKYGYTF. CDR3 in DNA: TGCAGCGTTTCGCGGGGACAGGGGAAATATGGCTACACCTTC.

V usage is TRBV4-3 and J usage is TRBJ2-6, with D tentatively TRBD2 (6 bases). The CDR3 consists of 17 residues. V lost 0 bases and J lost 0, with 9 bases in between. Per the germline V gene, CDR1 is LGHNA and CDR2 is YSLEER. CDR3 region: CASSQDRRGSGANVLTF. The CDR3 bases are TGCGCCAGCAGCCAAGATCGGAGGGGCTCTGGGGCCAACGTCCTGACTTTC.

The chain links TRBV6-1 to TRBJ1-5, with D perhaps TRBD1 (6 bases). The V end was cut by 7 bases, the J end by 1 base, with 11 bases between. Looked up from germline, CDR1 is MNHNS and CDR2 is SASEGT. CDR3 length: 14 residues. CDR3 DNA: TGTGCCAGCACTCGACAGGAAAGCAATCAGCCCCAGCATTTT. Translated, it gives CASTRQESNQPQHF.

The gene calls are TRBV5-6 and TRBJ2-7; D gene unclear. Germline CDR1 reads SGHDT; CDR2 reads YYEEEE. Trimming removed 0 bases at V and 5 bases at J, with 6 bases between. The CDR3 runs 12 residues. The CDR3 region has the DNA TGTGCCAGCAGCTTGGCCAGCGACGAGCAGTACTTC. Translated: CASSLASDEQYF. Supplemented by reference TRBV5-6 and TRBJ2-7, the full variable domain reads DAGVTQSPTHLIKTRGQQVTLRCSPKSGHDTVSWYQQALGQGPQFIFQYYEEEERQRGNFPDRFSGHQFPNYSSELNVNALLLGDSALYLCASSLASDEQYFGPGTRLTVT.

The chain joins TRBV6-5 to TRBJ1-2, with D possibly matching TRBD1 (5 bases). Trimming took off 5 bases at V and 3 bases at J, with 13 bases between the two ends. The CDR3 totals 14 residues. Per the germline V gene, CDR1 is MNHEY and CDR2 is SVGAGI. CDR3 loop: CASSPRGAHYGYTF. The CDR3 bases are TGTGCCAGCAGTCCCCGTGGGGCCCACTATGGCTACACCTTC.

This chain's CDR3 is CASSLGQENTIYF. Here the CDR3 DNA reads TGTGCCAGCAGCCTAGGACAGGAAAACACCATATATTTT. The rearrangement joins TRBV7-2 to TRBJ1-3; 7 bases map to TRBD1. The germline V gene encodes CDR1 SGHTA and CDR2 FQGNSA. The CDR3 totals 13 residues. The trim removed 5 bases at V and 6 bases at J, leaving 4 bases unmatched.

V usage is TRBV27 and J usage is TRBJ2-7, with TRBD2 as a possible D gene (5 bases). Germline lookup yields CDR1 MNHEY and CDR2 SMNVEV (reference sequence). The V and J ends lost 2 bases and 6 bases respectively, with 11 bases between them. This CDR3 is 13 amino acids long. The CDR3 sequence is CASSLGRLREQYF. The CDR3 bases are TGTGCCAGCAGTTTAGGGAGACTCCGCGAGCAGTACTTC.

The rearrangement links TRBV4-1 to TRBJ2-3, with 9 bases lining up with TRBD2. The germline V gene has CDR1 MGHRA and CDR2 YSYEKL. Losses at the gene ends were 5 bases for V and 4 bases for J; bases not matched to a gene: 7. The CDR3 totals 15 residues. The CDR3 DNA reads TGCGCCAGCAGCGGGCTAGCGGGATTGGCAGATACGCAGTATTTT. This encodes CASSGLAGLADTQYF.

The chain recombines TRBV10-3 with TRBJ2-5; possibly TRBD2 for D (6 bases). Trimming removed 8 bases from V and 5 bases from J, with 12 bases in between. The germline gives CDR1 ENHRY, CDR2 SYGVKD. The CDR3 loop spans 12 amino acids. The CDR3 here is CAIGGPAETQYF. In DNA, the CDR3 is TGTGCCATCGGAGGGCCCGCGGAGACCCAGTACTTC.

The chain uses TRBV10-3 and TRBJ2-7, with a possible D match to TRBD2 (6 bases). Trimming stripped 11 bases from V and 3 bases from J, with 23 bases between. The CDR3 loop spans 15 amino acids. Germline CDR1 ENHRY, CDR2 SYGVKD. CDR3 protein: CAASVGMRGGYEQYF. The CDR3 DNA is TGTGCCGCAAGTGTCGGGATGCGGGGAGGCTACGAGCAGTACTTC.

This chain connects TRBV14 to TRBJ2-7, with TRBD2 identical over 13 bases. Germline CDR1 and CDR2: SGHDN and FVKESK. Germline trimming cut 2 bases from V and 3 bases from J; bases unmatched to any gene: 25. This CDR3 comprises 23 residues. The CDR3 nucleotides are TGTGCCAGCAGCCAAACCATTAGACTAGCGGGAGGCTCTATCGCTCGGTTTGTCTACGAGCAGTACTTC. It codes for CASSQTIRLAGGSIARFVYEQYF.

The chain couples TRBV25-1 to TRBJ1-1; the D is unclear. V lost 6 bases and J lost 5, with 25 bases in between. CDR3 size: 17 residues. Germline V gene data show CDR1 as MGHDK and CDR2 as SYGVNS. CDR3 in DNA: TGTGCCAGCAGCCCTGTGGTAGATCGGGCCAGAGGGACTGAAGCTTTCTTT. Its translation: CASSPVVDRARGTEAFF.

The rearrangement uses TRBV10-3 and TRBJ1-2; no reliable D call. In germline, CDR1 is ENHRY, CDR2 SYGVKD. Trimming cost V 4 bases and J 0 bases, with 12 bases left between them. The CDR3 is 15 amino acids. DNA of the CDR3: TGTGCCATCAGTGTAGCCCAAGAACCTAACTATGGCTACACCTTC. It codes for CAISVAQEPNYGYTF.

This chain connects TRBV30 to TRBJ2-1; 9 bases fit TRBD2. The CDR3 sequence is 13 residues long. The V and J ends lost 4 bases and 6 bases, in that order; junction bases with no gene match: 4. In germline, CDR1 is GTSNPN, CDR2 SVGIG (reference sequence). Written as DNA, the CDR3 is TGTGCCTGGACTAGCGGGATAGTCAATGAGCAGTTCTTC. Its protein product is CAWTSGIVNEQFF.

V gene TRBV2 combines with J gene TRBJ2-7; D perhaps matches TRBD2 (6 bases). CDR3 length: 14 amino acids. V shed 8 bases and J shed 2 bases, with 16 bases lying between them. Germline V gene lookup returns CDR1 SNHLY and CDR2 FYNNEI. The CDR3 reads CASAGTGGTYEQYF. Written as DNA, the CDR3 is TGTGCCAGCGCAGGGACTGGGGGAACCTACGAGCAGTACTTC. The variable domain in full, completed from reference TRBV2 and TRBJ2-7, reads EPEVTQTPSHQVTQMGQEVILRCVPISNHLYFYWYRQILGQKVEFLVSFYNNEISEKSEIFDDQFSVERPDGSNFTLKIRSTKLEDSAMYFCASAGTGGTYEQYFGPGTRLTVT.